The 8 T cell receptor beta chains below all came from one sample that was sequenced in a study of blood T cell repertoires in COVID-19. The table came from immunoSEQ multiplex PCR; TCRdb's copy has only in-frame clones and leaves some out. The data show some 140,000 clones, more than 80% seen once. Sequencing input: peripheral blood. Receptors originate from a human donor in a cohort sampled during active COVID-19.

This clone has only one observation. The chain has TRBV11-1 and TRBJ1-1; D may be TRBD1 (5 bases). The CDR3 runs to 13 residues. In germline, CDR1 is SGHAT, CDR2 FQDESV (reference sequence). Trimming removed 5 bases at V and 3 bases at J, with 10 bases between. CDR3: CASSPRGYTEAFF. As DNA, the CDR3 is TGTGCCAGCAGCCCCCGGGGGTACACTGAAGCTTTCTTT.

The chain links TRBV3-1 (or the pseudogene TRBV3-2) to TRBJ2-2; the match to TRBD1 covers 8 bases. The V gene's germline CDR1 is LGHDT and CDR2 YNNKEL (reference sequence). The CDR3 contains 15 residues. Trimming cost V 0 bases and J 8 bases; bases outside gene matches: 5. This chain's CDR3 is CASSQDQGAGGELFF. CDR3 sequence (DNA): TGTGCCAGCAGCCAAGATCAGGGGGCCGGGGGGGAGCTGTTTTTT.

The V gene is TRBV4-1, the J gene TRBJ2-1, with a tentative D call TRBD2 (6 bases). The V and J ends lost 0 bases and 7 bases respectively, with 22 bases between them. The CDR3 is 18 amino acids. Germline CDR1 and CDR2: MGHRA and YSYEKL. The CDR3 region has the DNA TGCGCCAGCAGCCAAGATGACTGGGTCAGCATCGGAGGGAATGAGCAGTTCTTC. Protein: CASSQDDWVSIGGNEQFF.

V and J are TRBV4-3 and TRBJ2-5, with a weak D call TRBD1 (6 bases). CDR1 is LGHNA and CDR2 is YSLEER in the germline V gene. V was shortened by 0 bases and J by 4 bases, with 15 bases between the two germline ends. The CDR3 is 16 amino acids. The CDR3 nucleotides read TGCGCCAGCAGCCAAGAAAGTCACAGGGCGGGAGAGACCCAGTACTTC. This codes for CASSQESHRAGETQYF.

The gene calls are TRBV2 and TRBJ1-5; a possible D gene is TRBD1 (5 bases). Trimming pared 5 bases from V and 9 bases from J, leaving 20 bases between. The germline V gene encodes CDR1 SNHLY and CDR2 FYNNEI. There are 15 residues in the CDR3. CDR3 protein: CASSTVGRGPRPQHF. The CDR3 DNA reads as TGTGCCAGCAGTACGGTGGGGAGGGGCCCCCGGCCCCAGCATTTT.

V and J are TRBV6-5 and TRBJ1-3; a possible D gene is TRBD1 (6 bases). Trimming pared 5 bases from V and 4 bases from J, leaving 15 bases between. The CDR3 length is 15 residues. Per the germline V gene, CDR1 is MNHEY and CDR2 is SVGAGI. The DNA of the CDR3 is TGTGCCAGCAGTCGTGAGGGGGGGCGAGGAAACACCATATATTTT. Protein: CASSREGGRGNTIYF.

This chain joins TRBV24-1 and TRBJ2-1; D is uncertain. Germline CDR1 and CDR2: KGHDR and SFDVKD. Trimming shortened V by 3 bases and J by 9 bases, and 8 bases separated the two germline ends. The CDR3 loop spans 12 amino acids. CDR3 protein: CATSDPLTEQFF. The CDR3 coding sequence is TGTGCCACCAGTGATCCCCTAACTGAGCAGTTCTTC.

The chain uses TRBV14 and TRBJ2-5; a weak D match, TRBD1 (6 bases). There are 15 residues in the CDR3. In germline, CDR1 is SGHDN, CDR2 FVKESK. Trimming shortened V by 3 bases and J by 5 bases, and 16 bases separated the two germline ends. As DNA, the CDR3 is TGTGCCAGCAGCCAGGTGGGGGCGGCCGGGGAGACCCAGTACTTC. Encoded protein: CASSQVGAAGETQYF.